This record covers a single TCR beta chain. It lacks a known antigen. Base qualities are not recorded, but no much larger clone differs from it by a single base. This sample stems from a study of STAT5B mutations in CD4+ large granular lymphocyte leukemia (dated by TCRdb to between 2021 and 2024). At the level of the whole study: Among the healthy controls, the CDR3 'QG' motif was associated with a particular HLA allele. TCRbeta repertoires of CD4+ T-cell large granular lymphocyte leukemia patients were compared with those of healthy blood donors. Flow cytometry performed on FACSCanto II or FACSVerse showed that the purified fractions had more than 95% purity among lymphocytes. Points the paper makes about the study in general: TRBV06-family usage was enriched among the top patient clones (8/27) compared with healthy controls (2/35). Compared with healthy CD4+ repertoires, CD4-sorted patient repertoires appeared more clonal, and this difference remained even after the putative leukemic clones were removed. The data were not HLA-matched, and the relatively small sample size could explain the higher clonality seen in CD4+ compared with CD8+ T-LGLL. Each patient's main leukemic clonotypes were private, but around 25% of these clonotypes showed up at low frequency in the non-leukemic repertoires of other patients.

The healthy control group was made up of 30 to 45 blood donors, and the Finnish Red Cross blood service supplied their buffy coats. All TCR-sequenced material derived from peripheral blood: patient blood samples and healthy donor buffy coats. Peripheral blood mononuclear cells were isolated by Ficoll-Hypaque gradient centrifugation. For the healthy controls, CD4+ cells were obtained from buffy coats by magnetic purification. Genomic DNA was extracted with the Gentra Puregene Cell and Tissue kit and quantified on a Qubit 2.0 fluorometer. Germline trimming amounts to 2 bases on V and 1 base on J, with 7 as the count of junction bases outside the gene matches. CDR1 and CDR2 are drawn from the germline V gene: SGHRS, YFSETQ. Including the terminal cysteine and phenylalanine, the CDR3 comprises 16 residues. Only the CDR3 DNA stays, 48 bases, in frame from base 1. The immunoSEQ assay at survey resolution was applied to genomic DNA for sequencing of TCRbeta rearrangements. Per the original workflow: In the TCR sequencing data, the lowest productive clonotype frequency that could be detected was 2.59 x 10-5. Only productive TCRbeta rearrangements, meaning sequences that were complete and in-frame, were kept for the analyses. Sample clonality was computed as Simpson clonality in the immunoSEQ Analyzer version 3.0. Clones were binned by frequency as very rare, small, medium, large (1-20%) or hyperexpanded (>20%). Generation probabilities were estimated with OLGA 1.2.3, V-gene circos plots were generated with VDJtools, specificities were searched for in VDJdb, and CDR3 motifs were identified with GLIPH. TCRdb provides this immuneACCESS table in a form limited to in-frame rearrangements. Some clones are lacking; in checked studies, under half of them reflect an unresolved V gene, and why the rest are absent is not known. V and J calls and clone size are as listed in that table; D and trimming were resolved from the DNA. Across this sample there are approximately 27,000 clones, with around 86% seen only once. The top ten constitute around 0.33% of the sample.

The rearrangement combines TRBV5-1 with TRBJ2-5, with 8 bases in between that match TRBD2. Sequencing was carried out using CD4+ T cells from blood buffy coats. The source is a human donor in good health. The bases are TGCGCCAGCAGCTTATTCGGGGGGGGGCTCCAAGAGACCCAGTACTTC. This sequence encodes CASSLFGGGLQETQYF.